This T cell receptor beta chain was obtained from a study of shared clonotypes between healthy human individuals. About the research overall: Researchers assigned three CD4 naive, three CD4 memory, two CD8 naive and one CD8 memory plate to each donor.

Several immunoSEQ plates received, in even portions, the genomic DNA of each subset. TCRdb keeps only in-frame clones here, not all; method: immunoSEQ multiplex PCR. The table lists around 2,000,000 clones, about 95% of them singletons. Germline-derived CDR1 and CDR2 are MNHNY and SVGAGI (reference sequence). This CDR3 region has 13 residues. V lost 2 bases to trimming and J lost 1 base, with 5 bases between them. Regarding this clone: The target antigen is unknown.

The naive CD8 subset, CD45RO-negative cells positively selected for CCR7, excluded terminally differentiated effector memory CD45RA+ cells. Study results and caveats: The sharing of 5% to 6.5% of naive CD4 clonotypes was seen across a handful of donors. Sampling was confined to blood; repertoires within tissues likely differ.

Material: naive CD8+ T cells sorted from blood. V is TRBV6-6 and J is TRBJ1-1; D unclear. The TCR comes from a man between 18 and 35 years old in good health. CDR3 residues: CASSYRQNTEAFF. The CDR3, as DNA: TGTGCCAGCAGTTACCGACAGAACACTGAAGCTTTCTTT.